This paragraph reports one T cell receptor beta chain. The antigen is undetermined. This specimen comes from a study of radiotherapy plus CTLA-4 blockade in lung cancer. Study details: Patients showed objective responses in about 20% of cases and disease control in approximately 28%.

Study-level findings and limits: Some TCR clones had been derived from tumors. These clones expanded in peripheral blood after radiotherapy plus ipilimumab. Best predicting response, reportedly, were early blood T cell clone dynamics, with interferon-beta.

Here immunoSEQ multiplex PCR was the method, and the copy in TCRdb shows in-frame clones only, minus some. The sample lists fewer than 100,000 clones, less than 85% seen once, with roughly 0.87% in the top ten. Receiving focal radiation plus CTLA-4 blockade with ipilimumab were patients who had chemo-refractory metastatic non-small-cell lung cancer. The CDR3 covers 17 residues. CDR1 is MGHRA and CDR2 is YSYEKL in the germline V gene. V lost 1 base and J lost 3; bases outside the gene matches: 5. The chain employs TRBV4-1 and TRBJ2-1; TRBD2 matches 11 bases. The TCR comes from a human donor with non-small cell lung cancer who had stable disease on radiotherapy plus ipilimumab. The material sequenced was peripheral blood, taken from a patient treated with radiotherapy plus ipilimumab. The CDR3 DNA follows: TGCGCCAGCAGCCAAGGTAGCGGGGGGGCAAACTACAATGAGCAGTTCTTC. Protein sequence: CASSQGSGGANYNEQFF.